These 28 T cell receptor beta chains came from one sample sequenced in a study of T cell responses to AZD1222 COVID-19 vaccine. The repertoire was sequenced with immunoSEQ multiplex PCR; TCRdb's copy has only in-frame clones and lacks some. The table records about 150,000 clones, approximately 92% of them present only once. Material: peripheral blood, obtained 28 days after the second AZD1222 dose. The receptors derive from an adult who received the AZD1222 COVID-19 vaccine.

The chain uses TRBV12-3 or TRBV12-4 and TRBJ1-2; D possibly corresponds to TRBD1 (6 bases). CDR3 length: 13 amino acids. Trimming stripped 6 bases from V and 7 bases from J, with 15 bases between. The CDR3 reads CASRYRVSGGYTF. CDR3 in DNA: TGTGCCAGCAGGTACAGGGTATCAGGTGGCTACACCTTC.

This sequence joins TRBV19 and TRBJ2-5; D is undetermined. The CDR3 spans 13 residues. Looked up from germline, CDR1 is LNHDA and CDR2 is SQIVND (reference sequence). The ends were cut back, 0 bases at V and 2 bases at J, with 4 bases in the middle. CDR3 coding DNA: TGTGCCAGTAGTATAGATGGGCAAGAGACCCAGTACTTC. It codes for CASSIDGQETQYF.

The chain links TRBV4-2 to TRBJ2-7, with a tentative D call TRBD2 (5 bases). The CDR3 length is 15 residues. Germline CDR1 is LGHNA and CDR2 is YNFKEQ. The germline V and J ends were trimmed by 1 base and 2 bases, with 12 bases remaining between them. This CDR3 reads CASSQGLGRAYEQYF. The CDR3 DNA sequence: TGTGCCAGCAGCCAAGGTCTTGGGCGGGCCTACGAGCAGTACTTC.

The V call is TRBV20-1, the J call TRBJ2-7; D remains ambiguous. Germline-derived CDR1 and CDR2 are DFQATT and SNEGSKA (reference sequence). V lost 3 bases to trimming and J lost 3 bases, with 6 bases between them. CDR3 size: 11 residues. The CDR3 loop is CSARRSYEQYF. CDR3 nucleotide sequence: TGCAGTGCTAGGAGGAGCTACGAGCAGTACTTC.

The chain recombines TRBV6-5 with TRBJ1-4, with a weak D call TRBD1 (5 bases). The CDR3 is made up of 13 amino acids. Trimming removed 4 bases at V and 8 bases at J, with 11 bases between. Germline CDR1 is MNHEY and CDR2 is SVGAGI. The CDR3 region has the DNA TGTGCCAGCAGTTCAGGGCGGGGAGAAAAACTGTTTTTT. As protein: CASSSGRGEKLFF.

This clone was recorded only once. The chain uses TRBV18 and TRBJ1-5, with 9 positions matching TRBD1. CDR1 is KGHSH and CDR2 is LQKENI in the germline V gene. The CDR3 totals 13 residues. The V segment lost 2 bases and the J segment 8 bases; nucleotides outside the gene matches: 1. The CDR3 region is CASSPRTGEPQHF. In DNA, the CDR3 is TGTGCCAGCTCACCAAGGACAGGGGAGCCCCAGCATTTT.

The chain couples TRBV27 to TRBJ1-1; no firm D call. Germline V gives CDR1 MNHEY, CDR2 SMNVEV (reference sequence). V lost 0 bases and J 1 base, leaving 3 bases between the germline ends. The CDR3 length is 13 residues. CDR3 region: CASSLSRNTEAFF. The CDR3 nucleotides read TGTGCCAGCAGTTTATCTCGGAACACTGAAGCTTTCTTT.

This clone was counted at least ten times. The V and J genes are TRBV6-4 and TRBJ1-6, with TRBD1 matching 10 bases. V shed 0 bases, J shed 7 bases, and the junction held 0 bases outside the gene matches. The CDR3 contains 15 residues. Germline lookup yields CDR1 MRHNA and CDR2 SNTAGT. This CDR3 is CASSDSTGGNSPLHF. CDR3 nucleotides: TGTGCCAGCAGTGACTCGACAGGGGGCAATTCACCCCTCCACTTT.

The chain combines TRBV10-3 with TRBJ1-5, with D unclear. V lost 0 bases and J lost 6, with 9 bases in between. Germline loops: CDR1 ENHRY, CDR2 SYGVKD. There are 14 residues in the CDR3. In DNA, the CDR3 is TGTGCCATCAGTGAGTCGTATGGATTTCAGCCCCAGCATTTT. Translated, it gives CAISESYGFQPQHF.

V is TRBV28 and J is TRBJ1-4; D is perhaps TRBD1 (6 bases). The V and J ends lost 6 bases and 4 bases respectively, with 12 bases between them. The CDR3 is made up of 14 amino acids. Per germline, CDR1 MDHEN and CDR2 SYDVKM. CDR3 bases: TGTGCCAGCAGGACCACAGGGATTAATGAAAAACTGTTTTTT. This translates into CASRTTGINEKLFF.

The rearrangement joins TRBV21-1 to TRBJ1-2; the table assigns TRBD1, which was not confirmed against the DNA. TRBV21-1 is listed as a pseudogene. This CDR3 comprises 15 residues. The CDR3 sequence is CASSKAAGADYGYTF. In DNA, the CDR3 is TGTGCCAGCAGCAAAGCCGCAGGGGCAGACTATGGCTACACCTTC.

This rearrangement joins TRBV9 to TRBJ2-4; 15 bases are shared with TRBD2. Germline values: CDR1 SGDLS, CDR2 YYNGEE. The V segment lost 4 bases and the J segment 4 bases; nucleotides outside the gene matches: 6. The CDR3 has 17 residues. CDR3 nucleotides: TGTGCCAGCAGCCCCGGGACTAGCGGGGGGCTGAAAAACATTCAGTACTTC. It specifies CASSPGTSGGLKNIQYF.

The chain links TRBV3-1 (or the pseudogene TRBV3-2) to TRBJ2-1, with 11 bases lining up with TRBD2. The ends lost 5 bases at V and 8 bases at J; junction bases unmatched: 11. Germline loops: CDR1 LGHDT, CDR2 YNNKEL (reference sequence). The CDR3 loop spans 16 amino acids. The DNA for the CDR3 is TGTGCCAGCAGCGTCTCGCCTAGCGGGGGGAGGGATGAGCAGTTCTTC. This sequence encodes CASSVSPSGGRDEQFF.

This chain connects TRBV27 to TRBJ2-1; 8 bases line up with TRBD1. In germline, CDR1 is MNHEY, CDR2 SMNVEV (reference sequence). The V gene end was trimmed by 7 bases and the J gene end by 6 bases; junction bases not matched to a gene: 5. The length of the CDR3 is 13 residues. The CDR3 coding sequence is TGTGCCAGCAACTCCGGGACAGGCAATGAGCAGTTCTTC. It translates to CASNSGTGNEQFF.

The chain links TRBV28 to TRBJ2-7, with 8 bases lining up with TRBD1. V gave up 2 bases and J gave up 5 bases; unmatched junction bases: 2. The V gene's germline CDR1 is MDHEN and CDR2 SYDVKM. CDR3 length equals 13 residues. The CDR3 DNA reads as TGTGCCAGCAGTTTACAGGGGGCCCACGAGCAGTACTTC. It is translated as CASSLQGAHEQYF. Full variable domain (rest looked up from reference TRBV28 and TRBJ2-7): DVKVTQSSRYLVKRTGEKVFLECVQDMDHENMFWYRQDPGLGLRLIYFSYDVKMKEKGDIPEGYSVSREKKERFSLILESASTNQTSMYLCASSLQGAHEQYFGPGTRLTVT.

The J gene is TRBJ2-1, the V gene TRBV2; 7 bases fit TRBD2. This CDR3 is 11 amino acids long. Per the germline V gene, CDR1 is SNHLY and CDR2 is FYNNEI. CDR3 in amino acids: CPSGTYNEQFF. CDR3 DNA sequence: TGTCCGAGCGGGACCTACAATGAGCAGTTCTTC.

The chain combines TRBV27 with TRBJ2-5; D may be TRBD1 (5 bases). The CDR3 totals 11 residues. CDR1 MNHEY and CDR2 SMNVEV come from the germline V gene (reference sequence). Trimming shortened V by 8 bases and J by 7 bases, and 11 bases separated the two germline ends. The CDR3 here is CASEGEGTQYF. In DNA, the CDR3 is TGTGCCAGCGAAGGGGAAGGGACCCAGTACTTC.

This clone was counted a single time. The rearrangement uses TRBV19 and TRBJ1-5; TRBD1 matches 7 bases. The length of the CDR3 is 14 residues. The germline gives CDR1 LNHDA, CDR2 SQIVND (reference sequence). J was trimmed by 6 bases and V by 7 bases; bases with no gene match: 9. DNA for the CDR3: TGTGCCAGTATGACAGGGATTGGAAGTCAGCCCCAGCATTTT. Translated: CASMTGIGSQPQHF.

This chain uses TRBV5-1 with TRBJ2-3; 7 nucleotides align to TRBD2. J lost 0 bases, V lost 0 bases, and 7 bases had no gene match. The germline V gene has CDR1 SGHRS and CDR2 YFSETQ. There are 17 residues in the CDR3. The CDR3 here is CASSLGGLESSTDTQYF. The CDR3 DNA reads TGCGCCAGCAGCTTGGGAGGACTAGAGAGTAGCACAGATACGCAGTATTTT.

The chain joins TRBV19 to TRBJ1-2, with 9 positions matching TRBD1. This CDR3 has 16 amino acids. The V segment lost 3 bases and the J segment 2 bases; nucleotides outside the gene matches: 7. Germline values: CDR1 LNHDA, CDR2 SQIVND (reference sequence). CDR3 region: CASSILTGGWNYGYTF. CDR3 bases: TGTGCCAGTAGTATCCTGACAGGGGGATGGAACTATGGCTACACCTTC.

The chain uses TRBV14 and TRBJ1-3; perhaps TRBD1 as D (6 bases). CDR1 SGHDN and CDR2 FVKESK come from the germline V gene. CDR3 length: 15 amino acids. V was cut by 5 bases and J by 0 bases, with 11 bases left in between. CDR3 sequence (DNA): TGTGCCAGCAGCTTCGGGGGCCTCTCTGGAAACACCATATATTTT. Its protein product is CASSFGGLSGNTIYF.

The rearrangement links TRBV19 to TRBJ1-6; D may be TRBD1 (5 bases). The CDR3 extends over 14 amino acids. Deletions cut 6 bases from V and 6 bases from J, with 12 bases between. Germline CDR1 reads LNHDA; CDR2 reads SQIVND (reference sequence). The CDR3 sequence is CASSVGTSNSPLHF. In DNA form, the CDR3 reads TGTGCCAGTAGCGTGGGGACTTCTAATTCACCCCTCCACTTT.

The chain carries TRBV7-9 and TRBJ2-1, with D perhaps matching TRBD1 (6 bases). Trimming removed 5 bases at V and 2 bases at J, with 7 bases between. Germline CDR1 reads SEHNR; CDR2 reads FQNEAQ (reference sequence). This CDR3 spans 13 amino acids. The CDR3, as DNA: TGTGCCAGCAGCGGGGACACCTACAATGAGCAGTTCTTC. The encoded protein is CASSGDTYNEQFF.

This sequence joins TRBV6-2 or TRBV6-3 and TRBJ2-1; D perhaps matches TRBD1 (6 bases). This CDR3 spans 17 amino acids. Looked up from germline, CDR1 is MNHEY and CDR2 is SVGEGT. Trimming removed 0 bases at V and 3 bases at J, with 15 bases between. CDR3 nucleotides: TGTGCCAGCAGTTACTCCCGCGATATCAGGGGCTACAATGAGCAGTTCTTC. As protein: CASSYSRDIRGYNEQFF.

The rearrangement uses TRBV6-2 or TRBV6-3 and TRBJ1-1, with no clear D. Deletions cut 2 bases from V and 7 bases from J, with 8 bases between. CDR3 length: 12 amino acids. CDR1 is MNHEY, CDR2 SVGEGT, per germline. CDR3 sequence reads: CASSYGRNEAFF. The DNA of the CDR3 is TGTGCCAGCAGTTACGGGCGCAATGAAGCTTTCTTT.

This chain connects TRBV21-1 to TRBJ1-2; no DNA check was done on the table's D call, TRBD1. TRBV21-1 is classified as a pseudogene. The CDR3 has 15 residues. CDR3 residues: CASSLEEGPSGGYTF. CDR3 nucleotides: TGTGCCAGCAGCCTAGAGGAAGGACCGTCAGGGGGCTACACCTTC.

The CDR3: CASLLAGGPDTQYF. The CDR3 DNA is TGTGCCAGCTTGCTAGCGGGGGGGCCAGATACGCAGTATTTT. The chain employs TRBV2 and TRBJ2-3; 12 bases are shared with TRBD2. From germline, CDR1 is SNHLY and CDR2 FYNNEI. The J segment lost 4 bases and the V segment lost 8 bases, leaving 4 bases of the junction unmatched. The CDR3 contains 14 residues.

The chain joins TRBV12-3 or TRBV12-4 to TRBJ1-3, with 7 bases matching TRBD1. Trimming took 6 bases from V and 9 from J; bases not matched to a gene: 2. The CDR3 spans 11 residues. CDR3 residues: CASSYRGTIYF. In DNA form, the CDR3 reads TGTGCCAGCAGCTACAGGGGCACCATATATTTT.